This T cell receptor beta chain was sequenced in a study of blood T cell repertoires in COVID-19. Study at large: From T cells, B-cell-depleted T cells, or PBMCs came the material, which was cDNA or gDNA.

Cohort assignment relied on participant-reported clinical history. The protocol was immunoSEQ multiplex PCR, while the TCRdb copy is restricted to in-frame clones and leaves out a portion. The sample has approximately 150,000 clones, roughly 84% seen once. This CDR3 region has 18 residues. Trimming stripped 4 bases from V and 4 bases from J, with 25 bases between. Germline V gene data show CDR1 as MNHNS and CDR2 as SASEGT. The V and J genes are TRBV6-1 and TRBJ1-2; D unresolved. The sequenced sample consisted of PBMCs or T cells enriched from blood (not recorded which). The TCR sequence derives from a man in his sixties who had recovered from COVID-19. CDR3 sequence: CASSGFPRSQTASYGYTF. As DNA, the CDR3 is TGTGCCAGCAGTGGCTTTCCCCGGTCACAGACGGCGAGCTATGGCTACACCTTC.